Presented here are 8 T cell receptor beta chains from one specimen sequenced in a study of beta chain features in type 1 diabetes. Whole-study results and caveats: Shorter TCRB CDR3s, moderately but significantly so, marked every one of the four CD4+ subsets in Type 1 diabetes patients.

As every portion of the isolated RNA was reverse transcribed, the sequencing read expressed TCRB transcripts. Here immunoSEQ multiplex PCR was the method, and the copy in TCRdb shows in-frame clones only, minus some. The data show roughly 260,000 clones, 20% seen once. These receptors have no known antigen. Sequenced sample: naive CD4+ T cells from blood. The receptors here all came from a woman aged 40 to 49 with type 1 diabetes.

This clone has just a few counts. V gene TRBV9 combines with J gene TRBJ2-6; D not certain. V was clipped by 1 base and J by 12 bases, with 5 bases between them. Germline CDR1 SGDLS, CDR2 YYNGEE. The CDR3 contains 11 residues. CDR3 amino acids: CASSVSGVLTF. The CDR3 DNA reads TGTGCCAGCAGCGTATCCGGCGTCCTGACTTTC.

About this clone itself: The junction differs from germline at one of its ends, possibly a read error. The chain carries TRBV6-5 and TRBJ2-1, with TRBD1 matching over 7 bases. Germline CDR1 and CDR2: MNHEY and SVGAGI. This CDR3 has 12 amino acids. CDR3 sequence (DNA): TGTGCCAGCAGTAACTCAGGGGGTGAGCAGTTCTTC. It yields the protein CASSNSGGEQFF.

This clone was seen more than once but under ten times. The gene calls are TRBV28 and TRBJ1-1; 9 bases are shared with TRBD1. The CDR3 extends over 14 amino acids. Germline CDR1 is MDHEN and CDR2 is SYDVKM. V shed 5 bases, J shed 5 bases, and the junction held 6 bases outside the gene matches. The CDR3 protein is CASSPPQGATEAFF. In DNA form, the CDR3 reads TGTGCCAGCAGTCCCCCACAGGGGGCAACTGAAGCTTTCTTT.

V gene TRBV18 combines with J gene TRBJ2-3; no reliable D call. Germline loops: CDR1 KGHSH, CDR2 LQKENI. The CDR3 runs 14 residues. The ends were cut back, 1 base at V and 1 base at J, with 6 bases in the middle. The CDR3 DNA follows: TGTGCCAGCTCACCACGAGGTGGCACAGATACGCAGTATTTT. Protein product: CASSPRGGTDTQYF.

This clone was observed a handful of times. The same CDR3 arises from other DNA sequences in this sample as well. This chain joins TRBV29-1 and TRBJ2-5; D is possibly TRBD1 (5 bases). V was cut by 4 bases and J by 2 bases, with 8 bases left in between. The length of the CDR3 is 12 residues. CDR1 and CDR2 (germline): SQVTM, ANQGSEA. CDR3 nucleotides: TGCAGCGTTGGCAGGGAACAAGAGACCCAGTACTTC. This encodes CSVGREQETQYF.

This clone was recorded a few times. J is TRBJ1-1 and V is TRBV2; 7 bases fit TRBD1. The germline V gene has CDR1 SNHLY and CDR2 FYNNEI. Unmatched junction bases numbered 6, after V lost 6 bases and J lost 11 bases. The CDR3 covers 11 residues. The CDR3 here is CASRATGEAFF. CDR3 nucleotide sequence: TGTGCCAGCAGAGCTACAGGGGAGGCTTTCTTT. Variable domain in full (rest from reference TRBV2 and TRBJ1-1): EPEVTQTPSHQVTQMGQEVILRCVPISNHLYFYWYRQILGQKVEFLVSFYNNEISEKSEIFDDQFSVERPDGSNFTLKIRSTKLEDSAMYFCASRATGEAFFGQGTRLTVV.

CDR3 sequence reads: CASLFENEQFF. The CDR3 bases are TGTGCCAGCCTCTTCGAGAATGAGCAGTTCTTC. This chain links TRBV7-9 with TRBJ2-1; D is uncertain. The CDR3 is 11 residues long. The germline V and J ends were trimmed by 8 bases and 7 bases, with 9 bases remaining between them. Germline CDR1 is SEHNR and CDR2 is FQNEAQ (reference sequence).

The chain uses TRBV29-1 and TRBJ1-2, with 8 bases that match TRBD1. The CDR3 extends over 14 amino acids. Looked up from germline, CDR1 is SQVTM and CDR2 is ANQGSEA. Trimming removed 7 bases from V and 0 bases from J; junction bases left unmatched: 7. CDR3 sequence reads: CSAGTGTANYGYTF. CDR3 DNA: TGCAGCGCCGGGACAGGAACCGCTAACTATGGCTACACCTTC.